The subject of this entry is one T cell receptor (beta chain). What it binds is unknown. The data originate from a study of cytomegalovirus exposure and HLA in healthy donors. Broader study findings: Sequencing likely generated an artifact that appeared as a cluster of highly shared sequence variants. According to an earlier analysis, most TCR beta V segments yielded productive rearrangements about 87% or about 30% of the time.

The CDR3 has 15 amino acids. V shed 0 bases and J shed 7 bases, with 13 bases lying between them. Germline CDR1 reads LGHNA; CDR2 reads YSLEER. 60 Vbeta and 13 Jbeta primers were used in PCR. The table came from immunoSEQ multiplex PCR; TCRdb's copy has only in-frame clones and leaves some out. Here the sample spans roughly 68,000 clones, over 75% being singletons. This receptor was taken from a male donor in good health and CMV-seropositive. The rearrangement links TRBV4-3 to TRBJ1-5; D not resolved. The specimen sequenced was PBMCs. DNA of the CDR3: TGCGCCAGCAGCCAAGATCGTAGAGGAGGACAGCCCCAGCATTTT. It codes for CASSQDRRGGQPQHF.